Below, 9 T cell receptor beta chains from the same sample are listed, as sequenced in a study of metastatic and nonmetastatic thyroid tumors. TCRdb called clones again from the PCR reads with MiXCR. The data contain under 30,000 clones, around 15% of them singletons. No treatment of any kind had been given to any patient before thyroid surgery. Specimen: blood. Receptor source: a male donor with papillary thyroid cancer or a benign thyroid nodule (not recorded which). Some clones in this sample may be carry-over from other donors' samples.

As to this clone: A junction boundary mismatches the germline segment, possibly from a read error. V is TRBV7-2 and J is TRBJ2-7; D ambiguous. The CDR3 has 13 residues. Per germline, CDR1 SGHTA and CDR2 FQGNSA. CDR3 amino acids: CANSLTTTYEQYF. The CDR3 nucleotides read TGTGCCAACAGCTTAACTACCACCTACGAGCAGTACTTC.

This clone appeared many times. The chain uses TRBV12-5 and TRBJ2-5; 7 bases align to TRBD1. From germline, CDR1 is LGHNT and CDR2 FRNRAP. The CDR3 is made up of 13 amino acids. The V gene end was trimmed by 6 bases and the J gene end by 1 base; junction bases not matched to a gene: 2. Here the CDR3 reads CASGGDSQETQYF. DNA of the CDR3: TGTGCTAGTGGGGGGGACAGCCAAGAGACCCAGTACTTC.

Ten or more counts support this clone. V gene TRBV4-1 combines with J gene TRBJ1-4; D might be TRBD1 (6 bases). The CDR3 sequence is 15 residues long. V lost 4 bases and J 8 bases, leaving 17 bases between the germline ends. The germline gives CDR1 MGHRA, CDR2 YSYEKL. The CDR3 sequence: CASSLAGEGVEKLFF. CDR3 DNA sequence: TGCGCCAGCAGCCTCGCGGGGGAGGGGGTGGAAAAACTGTTTTTT.

There are a few counts of this clone. This may arise from a read error, as a much more abundant clone is one base away. This sample includes further DNA sequences coding for the same CDR3. This chain connects TRBV6-2 or TRBV6-3 to TRBJ2-4; D is ambiguous. The germline CDR1 and CDR2 sequences are MNHEY and SVGEGT. The V end was cut by 8 bases, the J end by 7 bases, with 18 bases between. The CDR3 loop spans 14 amino acids. CDR3 sequence: CASGRPGPMNIQYF. Here the CDR3 DNA reads TGTGCCAGCGGGCGTCCGGGCCCTATGAACATTCAGTACTTC.

A few counts support this clone. The rearrangement links TRBV6-1 to TRBJ2-4; weak D call: TRBD1 (6 bases). CDR3 length: 16 residues. CDR1 is MNHNS, CDR2 SASEGT, per germline. The V end was cut by 7 bases, the J end by 0 bases, with 16 bases between. The CDR3 sequence is CASMPGHGVAKNIQYF. The CDR3 coding sequence is TGTGCCAGCATGCCGGGACATGGAGTAGCCAAAAACATTCAGTACTTC.

V gene TRBV3-1 combines with J gene TRBJ2-3, with D possibly being TRBD2 (7 bases). The CDR3 sequence is 17 residues long. V was clipped by 4 bases and J by 6 bases, with 23 bases between them. CDR1 is LGHDT and CDR2 is YNNKEL in the germline V gene (reference sequence). CDR3 loop: CASSPHQGAGQGDTQYF. The CDR3 coding sequence is TGTGCCAGCAGCCCTCACCAGGGAGCGGGGCAGGGGGATACGCAGTATTTT.

The table lists this clone with many counts. The chain is built from TRBV19 and TRBJ2-2; D gene unclear. Germline V gene data show CDR1 as LNHDA and CDR2 as SQIVND (reference sequence). This CDR3 region has 12 residues. V was trimmed by 7 bases and J by 1 base, leaving 4 bases between them. The CDR3 spells CASKLNTGELFF. CDR3 DNA sequence: TGTGCCAGTAAGTTGAACACCGGGGAGCTGTTTTTT.

This clone was observed many times. V gene TRBV10-1 combines with J gene TRBJ2-1; 7 bases are a match to TRBD2. V was pared by 4 bases and J by 6 bases, with 3 bases of the junction left unmatched. From germline, CDR1 is WNHNN and CDR2 SYGVQD (reference sequence). This CDR3 is built from 13 residues. Written as DNA, the CDR3 is TGCGCCAGCAGTGGGGGCGGGAGCAATGAGCAGTTCTTC. Translating it yields CASSGGGSNEQFF.

Details on this clone: The junction and the germline gene differ at one end; a read error may be behind it. The CDR3 loop reads CASSEAGGRAGEKLFF. The CDR3, as DNA: TGCGCCAGCAGTGAAGCCGGTGGAAGAGCAGGTGAAAAACTGTTTTTT. The chain couples TRBV6-1 to TRBJ1-4, with D unresolved. Germline V gene lookup returns CDR1 MNHNS and CDR2 SASEGT. This CDR3 comprises 16 residues.